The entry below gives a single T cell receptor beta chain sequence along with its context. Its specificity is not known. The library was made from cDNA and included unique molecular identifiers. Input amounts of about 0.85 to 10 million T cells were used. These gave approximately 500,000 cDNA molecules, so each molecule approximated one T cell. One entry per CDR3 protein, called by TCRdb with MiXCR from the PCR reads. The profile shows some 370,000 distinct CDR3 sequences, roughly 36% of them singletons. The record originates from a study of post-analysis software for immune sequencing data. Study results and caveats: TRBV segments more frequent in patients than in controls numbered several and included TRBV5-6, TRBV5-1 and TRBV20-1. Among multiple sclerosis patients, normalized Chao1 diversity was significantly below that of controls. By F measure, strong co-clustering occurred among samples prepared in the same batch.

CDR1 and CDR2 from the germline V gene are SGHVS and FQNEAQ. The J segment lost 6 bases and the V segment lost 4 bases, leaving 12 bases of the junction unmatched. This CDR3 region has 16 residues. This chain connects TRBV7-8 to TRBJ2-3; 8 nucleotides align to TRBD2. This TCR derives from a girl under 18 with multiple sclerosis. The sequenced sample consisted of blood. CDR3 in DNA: TGTGCCAGCAGCTCCCTCATAGCGGGGTTCGGGGATACGCAGTATTTT. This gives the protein CASSSLIAGFGDTQYF.